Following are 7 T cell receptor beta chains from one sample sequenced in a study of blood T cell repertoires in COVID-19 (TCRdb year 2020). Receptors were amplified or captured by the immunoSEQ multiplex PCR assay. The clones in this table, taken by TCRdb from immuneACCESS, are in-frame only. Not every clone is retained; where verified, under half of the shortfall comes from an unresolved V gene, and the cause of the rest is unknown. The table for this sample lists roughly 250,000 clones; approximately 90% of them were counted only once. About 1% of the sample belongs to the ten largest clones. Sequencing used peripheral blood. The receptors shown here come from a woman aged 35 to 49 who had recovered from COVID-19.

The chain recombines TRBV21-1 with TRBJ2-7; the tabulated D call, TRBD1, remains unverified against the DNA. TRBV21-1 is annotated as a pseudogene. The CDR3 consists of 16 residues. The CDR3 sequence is CASSPEGTGNHYEQYV. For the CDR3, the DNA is TGTGCCAGCAGCCCCGAAGGGACAGGAAACCACTACGAGCAGTACGTC.

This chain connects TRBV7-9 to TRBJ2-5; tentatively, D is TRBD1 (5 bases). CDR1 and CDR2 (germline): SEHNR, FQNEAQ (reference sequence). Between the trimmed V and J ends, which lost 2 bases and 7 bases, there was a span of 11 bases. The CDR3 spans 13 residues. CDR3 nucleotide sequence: TGTGCCAGCAGCTTATCAGGACACCCGACCCAGTACTTC. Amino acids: CASSLSGHPTQYF.

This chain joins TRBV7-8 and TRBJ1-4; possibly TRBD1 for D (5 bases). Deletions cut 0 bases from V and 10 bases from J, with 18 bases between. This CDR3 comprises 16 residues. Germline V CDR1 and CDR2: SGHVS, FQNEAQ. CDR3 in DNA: TGTGCCAGCAGCTTAGCAGTCCGGACCGGGGGTGGAAAACTGTTTTTT. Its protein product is CASSLAVRTGGGKLFF.

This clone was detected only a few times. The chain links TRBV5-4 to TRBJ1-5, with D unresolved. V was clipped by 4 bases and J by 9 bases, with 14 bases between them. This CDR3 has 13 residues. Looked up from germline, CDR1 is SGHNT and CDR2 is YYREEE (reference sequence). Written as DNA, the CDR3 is TGTGCCAGCAGCACCGACCCGTCGGGGCCCCAGCATTTT. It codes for CASSTDPSGPQHF.

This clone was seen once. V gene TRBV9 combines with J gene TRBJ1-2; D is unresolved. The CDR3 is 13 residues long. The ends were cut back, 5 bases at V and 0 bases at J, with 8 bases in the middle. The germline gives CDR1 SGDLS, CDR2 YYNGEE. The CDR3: CASRGTSNYGYTF. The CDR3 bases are TGTGCCAGCAGGGGCACTTCTAACTATGGCTACACCTTC.

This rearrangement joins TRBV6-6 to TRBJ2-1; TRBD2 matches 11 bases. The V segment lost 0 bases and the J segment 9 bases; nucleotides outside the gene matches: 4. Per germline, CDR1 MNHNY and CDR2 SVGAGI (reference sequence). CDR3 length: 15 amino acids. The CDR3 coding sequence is TGTGCCAGCAGTTACTCAGGCCTAGCGGGAGGTGAGCAGTTCTTC. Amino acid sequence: CASSYSGLAGGEQFF.

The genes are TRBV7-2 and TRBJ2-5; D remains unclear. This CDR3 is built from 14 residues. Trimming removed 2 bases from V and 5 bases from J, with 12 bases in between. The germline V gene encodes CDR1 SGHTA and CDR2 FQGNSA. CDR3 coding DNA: TGTGCCAGCAGCTTAATACCAGGTGGGGAGACCCAGTACTTC. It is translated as CASSLIPGGETQYF.